This entry lists 25 T cell receptor beta chains sequenced from one sample in a study of OX40 agonist ivuxolimab in advanced cancers. Libraries were built with the immunoSEQ multiplex PCR assay. TCRdb provides this immuneACCESS table in a form limited to in-frame rearrangements. Some clones are lacking; in checked studies, under half of them reflect an unresolved V gene, and why the rest are absent is not known. This sample is represented by about 88,000 clones; more than 80% of them were singletons. The ten largest clones add up to around 0.21% of the sample. The material sequenced was CD4+ or CD8+ T cells sorted from blood, taken in a trial of the OX40 agonist ivuxolimab. These receptors were collected from an adult with an advanced solid tumor such as melanoma, head and neck, liver or kidney cancer.

The chain has TRBV13 and TRBJ1-1, with D possibly TRBD1 on 6 matching bases. This CDR3 contains 14 residues. Germline V lookup: CDR1 PRHDT, CDR2 FYEKMQ (reference sequence). The germline V and J ends were trimmed by 6 bases and 0 bases, with 11 bases remaining between them. This CDR3 is CASRDSSLNTEAFF. In nucleotides, the CDR3 is TGTGCCAGCAGGGACAGCAGTTTGAACACTGAAGCTTTCTTT.

The chain has TRBV2 and TRBJ2-5; no firm D call. This CDR3 comprises 13 residues. CDR1 is SNHLY, CDR2 FYNNEI, per germline. V gave up 4 bases and J gave up 2 bases, with 8 bases separating them. The CDR3 sequence: CASSGDVQETQYF. CDR3 DNA: TGTGCCAGCAGTGGAGACGTACAAGAGACCCAGTACTTC.

J is TRBJ2-7 and V is TRBV11-2, with no clear D. The CDR3 totals 12 residues. Germline CDR1 and CDR2: SGHAT and FQNNGV. V was shortened by 1 base and J by 5 bases, with 6 bases between the two germline ends. The CDR3 DNA is TGTGCCAGCAGCTTAGGGGGTAACGAGCAGTACTTC. This gives the protein CASSLGGNEQYF.

The chain is built from TRBV19 and TRBJ2-7; 10 nucleotides agree with TRBD2. CDR3 size: 15 residues. Germline assignment: CDR1 LNHDA and CDR2 SQIVND (reference sequence). V gave up 3 bases and J gave up 4 bases; unmatched junction bases: 6. CDR3: CASSMPSGRVYEQYF. DNA of the CDR3: TGTGCCAGTAGTATGCCTAGCGGGAGAGTGTACGAGCAGTACTTC.

The genes are TRBV29-1 and TRBJ2-7; weak D call: TRBD2 (6 bases). The CDR3 totals 17 residues. Germline lookup yields CDR1 SQVTM and CDR2 ANQGSEA. Trimming took off 3 bases at V and 3 bases at J, with 24 bases between the two ends. The CDR3 sequence is CSVDFCPRGFLIYEQYF. The DNA of the CDR3 is TGCAGCGTTGATTTCTGTCCCCGGGGGTTTCTTATCTACGAGCAGTACTTC.

The chain links TRBV6-5 to TRBJ1-6; D is ambiguous. Trimming stripped 2 bases from V and 3 bases from J, with 11 bases between. Germline V gene data show CDR1 as MNHEY and CDR2 as SVGAGI. This CDR3 is 16 amino acids long. The DNA for the CDR3 is TGTGCCAGCAGTTACGGCGGGAATTACTATAATTCACCCCTCCACTTT. Amino acids: CASSYGGNYYNSPLHF.

The chain combines TRBV2 with TRBJ1-3; D ambiguous. The ends were cut back, 3 bases at V and 2 bases at J, with 17 bases in the middle. CDR3 length: 17 residues. The germline V gene encodes CDR1 SNHLY and CDR2 FYNNEI. Written as DNA, the CDR3 is TGTGCCAGCAGTGACCCCTATGTTAGGGTGGCTGGAAACACCATATATTTT. Its translation is CASSDPYVRVAGNTIYF.

The gene calls are TRBV27 and TRBJ1-1; D is unclear. Trimming took 6 bases from V and 2 from J, leaving 13 bases between them. The CDR3 has 14 residues. The germline gives CDR1 MNHEY, CDR2 SMNVEV (reference sequence). Written as DNA, the CDR3 is TGTGCCAGCAGAATCCAATCCGGCAACACTGAAGCTTTCTTT. Residues: CASRIQSGNTEAFF.

The chain couples TRBV2 to TRBJ1-6; D perhaps matches TRBD1 (6 bases). Germline loops: CDR1 SNHLY, CDR2 FYNNEI. The ends were cut back, 4 bases at V and 0 bases at J, with 13 bases in the middle. The CDR3 runs 17 residues. For the CDR3, the DNA is TGTGCCAGCAGTGTGGGACACTTGAGCTCCTATAATTCACCCCTCCACTTT. It codes for CASSVGHLSSYNSPLHF.

The V gene is TRBV6-5, the J gene TRBJ1-1; D is possibly TRBD1 (5 bases). The V end lost 8 bases, the J end lost 4 bases, and 11 bases lay between the germline ends. This CDR3 is 12 amino acids long. CDR1 is MNHEY, CDR2 SVGAGI, per germline. The CDR3 here is CASQRGGTEAFF. DNA of the CDR3: TGTGCCAGCCAACGGGGGGGCACTGAAGCTTTCTTT.

The chain employs TRBV29-1 and TRBJ1-2; 7 nucleotides line up with TRBD1. With 7 bases clipped from V and 4 bases from J, the junction kept 9 bases outside the gene matches. This CDR3 comprises 13 residues. Germline V gene lookup returns CDR1 SQVTM and CDR2 ANQGSEA. The CDR3 DNA follows: TGCAGCGCGCACAGGGGAGCGGCCTATGGCTACACCTTC. As protein: CSAHRGAAYGYTF.

The V call is TRBV19, the J call TRBJ2-1, with D possibly TRBD2 on 6 matching bases. Germline V gene sequence: CDR1 LNHDA, CDR2 SQIVND (reference sequence). The CDR3 runs 16 residues. Trimming removed 5 bases at V and 5 bases at J, with 19 bases between. The CDR3 DNA sequence: TGTGCCAGTAGTGGCCGATGGGCGGGGCCCGACAATGAGCAGTTCTTC. Its protein is CASSGRWAGPDNEQFF.

This clone was recorded a few times. The chain links TRBV4-2 to TRBJ1-5; no definite D call. Looked up from germline, CDR1 is LGHNA and CDR2 is YNFKEQ. The CDR3 totals 13 residues. The ends were cut back, 2 bases at V and 5 bases at J, with 7 bases in the middle. The CDR3 sequence is CASSQTRDQPQHF. The CDR3, as DNA: TGTGCCAGCAGCCAAACTAGGGATCAGCCCCAGCATTTT.

The chain joins TRBV5-1 to TRBJ2-7; tentative D call: TRBD1 (5 bases). Trimming removed 5 bases at V and 4 bases at J, with 22 bases between. This CDR3 has 16 residues. Germline-derived CDR1 and CDR2 are SGHRS and YFSETQ. This CDR3 is CASSPKPRVIGYEQYF. DNA of the CDR3: TGCGCCAGCAGTCCCAAACCCAGGGTAATAGGGTACGAGCAGTACTTC.

This clone was recorded many times. This chain joins TRBV5-6 and TRBJ1-1; no definite D call. Trimming removed 1 base from V and 1 base from J, with 8 bases in between. In germline, CDR1 is SGHDT, CDR2 YYEEEE. The CDR3 length is 14 residues. The DNA of the CDR3 is TGTGCCAGCAGCTTGCTACAAAGGAACACTGAAGCTTTCTTT. This translates into CASSLLQRNTEAFF.

This clone was picked up one time. V is TRBV5-6 and J is TRBJ2-1; 12 nucleotides match TRBD2. CDR3 size: 18 residues. Germline V lookup: CDR1 SGHDT, CDR2 YYEEEE. J gave up 2 bases and V 1 base, and 7 bases lay outside the gene matches. The CDR3 here is CASSLSLTSGGTYNEQFF. The CDR3 region has the DNA TGTGCCAGCAGCTTGTCTTTGACTAGCGGGGGTACCTACAATGAGCAGTTCTTC.

This clone was seen more than once but under ten times. The V call is TRBV15, the J call TRBJ1-5; D not resolved. The V gene lost 2 bases and the J gene lost 7 bases, with 6 bases spanning the gap. CDR3 length: 12 amino acids. Germline values: CDR1 LNHNV, CDR2 YYDKDF (reference sequence). CDR3 region: CATSRKDQPQHF. The CDR3 nucleotides are TGTGCCACCAGCAGAAAGGACCAGCCCCAGCATTTT.

This clone was recorded only once. This chain connects TRBV6-1 to TRBJ2-7; perhaps TRBD1 as D (5 bases). The ends were cut back, 1 base at V and 3 bases at J, with 19 bases in the middle. CDR3 size: 17 residues. In germline, CDR1 is MNHNS, CDR2 SASEGT. This CDR3 is CASSEGLGAAGHYEQYF. The CDR3 region has the DNA TGTGCCAGCAGTGAAGGGTTGGGTGCGGCAGGGCACTACGAGCAGTACTTC.

The V gene is TRBV6-5, the J gene TRBJ2-3, with D unclear. V was cut by 8 bases and J by 6 bases, with 9 bases left in between. CDR3 length: 11 residues. CDR1 and CDR2 from the germline V gene are MNHEY and SVGAGI. CDR3 region: CASQRGDTQYF. DNA for the CDR3: TGTGCCAGCCAACGTGGGGATACGCAGTATTTT.

The V call is TRBV28, the J call TRBJ2-1, with a possible D match to TRBD2 (7 bases). Trimming removed 5 bases from V and 4 bases from J, with 21 bases in between. The CDR3 extends over 17 amino acids. Germline V CDR1 and CDR2: MDHEN, SYDVKM. CDR3 protein: CASSPGGVGGPYNEQFF. CDR3 DNA: TGTGCCAGCAGTCCCGGTGGGGTCGGGGGGCCATACAATGAGCAGTTCTTC. The full variable domain, its missing parts supplied by reference TRBV28 and TRBJ2-1, is DVKVTQSSRYLVKRTGEKVFLECVQDMDHENMFWYRQDPGLGLRLIYFSYDVKMKEKGDIPEGYSVSREKKERFSLILESASTNQTSMYLCASSPGGVGGPYNEQFFGPGTRLTVL.

This clone occurred once. The chain carries TRBV10-3 and TRBJ1-5; D gene unclear. V was trimmed by 0 bases and J by 7 bases, leaving 7 bases between them. This CDR3 has 13 residues. In germline, CDR1 is ENHRY, CDR2 SYGVKD. CDR3 in DNA: TGTGCCATCAGTGAGTCTTTGGGACAGCCCCAGCATTTT. Translated, it gives CAISESLGQPQHF.

V and J are TRBV5-4 and TRBJ1-2; a weak D match, TRBD1 (5 bases). Looked up from germline, CDR1 is SGHNT and CDR2 is YYREEE (reference sequence). This CDR3 has 13 residues. V dropped 0 bases and J dropped 9 bases, with 12 bases sitting between them. CDR3 DNA sequence: TGTGCCAGCAGCTTGGGACAGTCCGATCGCTACACCTTC. It yields the protein CASSLGQSDRYTF.

The V gene is TRBV4-3, the J gene TRBJ1-6; D not certain. The ends were cut back, 0 bases at V and 8 bases at J, with 14 bases in the middle. The germline gives CDR1 LGHNA, CDR2 YSLEER. The CDR3 totals 16 residues. The DNA for the CDR3 is TGCGCCAGCAGCCAAGAAGGTGGGGTAGGCGATTCACCCCTCCACTTT. Translation: CASSQEGGVGDSPLHF.

V gene TRBV11-2 combines with J gene TRBJ2-3; no clear D. The V end was cut by 2 bases, the J end by 3 bases, with 9 bases between. CDR3 length: 14 amino acids. Germline V CDR1 and CDR2: SGHAT, FQNNGV. The CDR3 DNA is TGTGCCAGCAGCTTATCGTGGATAACAGATACGCAGTATTTT. Translating it yields CASSLSWITDTQYF.

This clone is a singleton in its sample. The rearrangement links TRBV28 to TRBJ2-1; a weak D match, TRBD1 (5 bases). Germline CDR1 MDHEN, CDR2 SYDVKM. The CDR3 runs 14 residues. Trimming took 7 bases from V and 15 from J, leaving 25 bases between them. This CDR3 is CASNPLAGPTRRFF. DNA for the CDR3: TGTGCCAGCAATCCCCTGGCAGGGCCTACACGAAGGTTCTTC.